This T cell receptor (beta chain) was obtained from a study of blood T cell repertoires in COVID-19. The overall study: Samples of COVID-19 (acute and convalescent) were obtained from the United States, Italy and Spain. T cells, B-cell-depleted T cells, or PBMCs provided the cDNA or gDNA that served as material.

Everyone who took part was roughly 18 to 89 years old, and they came from 20 to 25 US areas. Symptom resolution, clearance, or two negative PCRs marked donors in Cohort 3 as recovered. The germline V and J ends were trimmed by 4 bases and 4 bases, with 6 bases remaining between them. The germline gives CDR1 SGHDT, CDR2 YYEEEE. CDR3 length: 12 amino acids. The method was immunoSEQ multiplex PCR; TCRdb's version includes in-frame clones alone and lacks a portion of them. Of roughly 170,000 clones listed, 70% to 85% are singletons. This clone was counted only a few times. V usage is TRBV5-6 and J usage is TRBJ1-5; unclear D gene. Sample: PBMCs or T cells enriched from blood (not recorded which). The clonotype was recovered from a man aged 45-65 years who had recovered from COVID-19. This CDR3 is CASSLRNQPQHF. CDR3 nucleotides: TGTGCCAGCAGCCTGAGGAATCAGCCCCAGCATTTT. The full variable domain, in which reference TRBV5-6 and TRBJ1-5 provide the parts outside the CDR3, is DAGVTQSPTHLIKTRGQQVTLRCSPKSGHDTVSWYQQALGQGPQFIFQYYEEEERQRGNFPDRFSGHQFPNYSSELNVNALLLGDSALYLCASSLRNQPQHFGDGTRLSIL.